This TCR beta chain was captured in a study of blood T cell repertoires in COVID-19. Overall study context: COVID-19 samples from acute and convalescent phases originated in the United States, Italy and Spain. PBMCs, B-cell-depleted T cells, or T cells were the source of the cDNA or gDNA that made up the material.

V was pared by 4 bases and J by 1 base, with 4 bases of the junction left unmatched. The germline gives CDR1 LGHDT, CDR2 YNNKEL (reference sequence). This CDR3 is built from 15 residues. Original processing methods: For nucleated cells, counts were estimated from reference gene primer amplification. TCRdb's copy holds only in-frame clones and misses some; the assay was immunoSEQ multiplex PCR. Clone size and the V and J calls come from that table; the DNA yielded D and trimming. The repertoire consists of about 220,000 clones, with 83% occurring once and the leading ten covering 4.8%. No more than 2 weeks before study entry, exposed participants had met a case of COVID-19.

The sequence was collected from a woman aged 45-59 years who had been exposed to COVID-19. The chain couples TRBV3-1 (or the pseudogene TRBV3-2) to TRBJ1-1; TRBD1 matches at 9 bases. Material for sequencing was PBMCs or T cells enriched from blood (not recorded which). CDR3 sequence: CASSLSTGGNTEAFF. Here the CDR3 DNA reads TGTGCCAGCAGCCTATCGACAGGGGGGAACACTGAAGCTTTCTTT.